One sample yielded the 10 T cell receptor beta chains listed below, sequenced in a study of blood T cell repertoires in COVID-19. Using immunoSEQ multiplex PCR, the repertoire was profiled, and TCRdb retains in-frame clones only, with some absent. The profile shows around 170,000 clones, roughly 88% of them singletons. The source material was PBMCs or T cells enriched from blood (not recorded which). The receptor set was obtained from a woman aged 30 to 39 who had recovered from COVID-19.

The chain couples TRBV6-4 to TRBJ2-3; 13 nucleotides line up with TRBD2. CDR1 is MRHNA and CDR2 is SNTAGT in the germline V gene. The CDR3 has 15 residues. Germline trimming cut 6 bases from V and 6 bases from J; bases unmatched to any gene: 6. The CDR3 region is CASSQTSGGKDTQYF. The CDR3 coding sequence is TGTGCCAGCAGCCAGACTAGCGGGGGGAAGGATACGCAGTATTTT.

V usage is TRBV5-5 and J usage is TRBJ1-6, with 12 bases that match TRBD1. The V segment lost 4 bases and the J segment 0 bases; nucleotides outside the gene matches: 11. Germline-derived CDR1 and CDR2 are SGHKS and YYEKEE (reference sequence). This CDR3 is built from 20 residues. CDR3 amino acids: CASSERPRDRGRSYNSPLHF. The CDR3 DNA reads TGTGCCAGCAGCGAGAGGCCCCGGGACAGGGGGCGCTCCTATAATTCACCCCTCCACTTT.

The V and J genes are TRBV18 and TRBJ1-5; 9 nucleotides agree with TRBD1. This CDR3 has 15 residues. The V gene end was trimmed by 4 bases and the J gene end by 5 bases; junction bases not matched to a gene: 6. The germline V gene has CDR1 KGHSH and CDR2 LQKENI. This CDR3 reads CASSRDRGEYQPQHF. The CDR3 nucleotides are TGTGCCAGCTCACGCGACAGGGGGGAGTATCAGCCCCAGCATTTT. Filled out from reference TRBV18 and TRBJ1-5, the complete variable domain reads NAGVMQNPRHLVRRRGQEARLRCSPMKGHSHVYWYRQLPEEGLKFMVYLQKENIIDESGMPKERFSAEFPKEGPSILRIQQVVRGDSAAYFCASSRDRGEYQPQHFGDGTRLSIL.

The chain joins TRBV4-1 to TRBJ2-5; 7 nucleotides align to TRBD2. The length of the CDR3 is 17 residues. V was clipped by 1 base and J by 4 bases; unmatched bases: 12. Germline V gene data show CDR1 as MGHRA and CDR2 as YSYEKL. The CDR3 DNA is TGCGCCAGCAGCCAAGCCCCGGGGCGGGGGACGGGAGAGACCCAGTACTTC. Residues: CASSQAPGRGTGETQYF.

CDR3: CASSPQTGGDTGELFF. The DNA for the CDR3 is TGTGCCAGCTCACCCCAGACAGGGGGTGACACCGGGGAGCTGTTTTTT. The V gene is TRBV18, the J gene TRBJ2-2; 9 bases are shared with TRBD1. This CDR3 comprises 16 residues. The J segment lost 3 bases and the V segment lost 3 bases, leaving 5 bases of the junction unmatched. Germline lookup yields CDR1 KGHSH and CDR2 LQKENI.

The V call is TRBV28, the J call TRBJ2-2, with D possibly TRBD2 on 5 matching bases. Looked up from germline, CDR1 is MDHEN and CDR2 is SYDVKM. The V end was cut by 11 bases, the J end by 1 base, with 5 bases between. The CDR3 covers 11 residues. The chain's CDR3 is CAGGNTGELFF. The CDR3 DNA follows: TGTGCCGGAGGGAACACCGGGGAGCTGTTTTTT.

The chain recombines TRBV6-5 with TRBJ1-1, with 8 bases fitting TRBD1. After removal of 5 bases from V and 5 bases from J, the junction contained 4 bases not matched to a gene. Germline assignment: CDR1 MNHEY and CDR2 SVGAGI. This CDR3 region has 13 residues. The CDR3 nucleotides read TGTGCCAGCAGTAAACAGGGGGGGACTGAAGCTTTCTTT. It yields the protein CASSKQGGTEAFF.

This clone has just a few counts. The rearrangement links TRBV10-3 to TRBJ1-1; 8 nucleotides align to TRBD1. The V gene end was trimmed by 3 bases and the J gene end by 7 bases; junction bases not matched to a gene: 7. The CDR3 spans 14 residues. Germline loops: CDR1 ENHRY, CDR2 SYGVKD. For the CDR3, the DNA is TGTGCCATCAGTGACAATGACAGGGGCAATGAAGCTTTCTTT. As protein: CAISDNDRGNEAFF.

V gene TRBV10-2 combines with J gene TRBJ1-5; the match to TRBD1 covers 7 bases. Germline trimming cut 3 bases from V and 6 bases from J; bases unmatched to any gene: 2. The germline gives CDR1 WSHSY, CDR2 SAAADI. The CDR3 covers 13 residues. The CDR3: CASSEQGSQPQHF. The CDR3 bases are TGCGCCAGCAGTGAACAGGGGAGTCAGCCCCAGCATTTT.

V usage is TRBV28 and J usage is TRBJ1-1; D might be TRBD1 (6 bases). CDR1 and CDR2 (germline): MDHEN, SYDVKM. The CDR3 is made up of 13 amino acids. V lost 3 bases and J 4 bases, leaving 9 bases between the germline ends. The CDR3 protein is CASSFTGTTEAFF. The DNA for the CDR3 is TGTGCCAGCAGTTTCACAGGGACCACTGAAGCTTTCTTT.